A selection of T cell receptor beta chains follows, all from one sample in a study of CXCR3-negative and CXCR3-positive naive CD8 T cells. TCRdb re-analyzed the 5' RACE reads; it lists each CDR3 protein once, without DNA. This specimen shows some 140,000 distinct CDR3 sequences; the ten leading clones hold 0.45% to 0.6%. The sequenced material came from naive CXCR3+ CD8+ T cells from blood. The receptors were gathered from a human donor in good health. Some clones in this sample may be carry-over from other donors' samples. CDR3s include the opening cysteine and the closing phenylalanine or tryptophan.

V gene: TRBV28
J gene: TRBJ2-5
CDR3 protein: CASSLYRGGGFETQYF

V gene: TRBV4-3
J gene: TRBJ2-7
CDR3 protein: CASSQDGTGSSYEQYF

V gene: TRBV9
J gene: TRBJ2-7
CDR3 protein: CASSVGGSYEQYF

V gene: TRBV20-1
J gene: TRBJ1-2
CDR3 protein: CSATGQGDGDYGYTF

V gene: TRBV10-1
J gene: TRBJ2-5
CDR3 protein: CASSEVGQETQYF

V gene: TRBV28
J gene: TRBJ2-1
CDR3 protein: CASTFSGNPYNEQFF

V gene: TRBV5-5
J gene: TRBJ1-2
CDR3 protein: CASSQGTGPGYTF

V gene: TRBV28
J gene: TRBJ2-5
CDR3 protein: CASLPLPGTSGGASETQYF

V gene: TRBV7-6
J gene: TRBJ2-2
CDR3 protein: CASSLESINTGELFF

V gene: TRBV29-1
J gene: TRBJ2-5
CDR3 protein: CSAKSFYQETQYF